The clone carrying this TCR beta chain was seen a handful of times. What it binds is unknown. This record comes from a study of human T cells and chemical hapten exposure. Overall study findings and caveats: A positive correlation with patch test score was found for PT1 expanded TCR counts.

The time point is: patch test 1, 2 weeks after DPC sensitization. Noted treatment: therapeutic diphenylcyclopropenone sensitization with weekly scalp DPC. TCRdb redid the calling of the RACE reads with MiXCR, one entry per CDR3 protein. The sample lists 95,000 to 150,000 distinct CDR3 sequences, roughly 13% seen once, with around 0.84% in the top ten. This specimen was whole blood, taken in connection with sensitization to the hapten diphenylcyclopropenone (DPC). The receptor was derived from a man aged 18 to 29 with alopecia areata. Some clones in this sample may be carry-over from other donors' samples.

The chain's CDR3 is CSADLSGGRTDTQYF. The CDR3 DNA is TGCAGTGCAGACCTGAGCGGGGGTCGCACAGATACGCAGTATTTT. This chain uses TRBV20-1 with TRBJ2-3; 8 nucleotides agree with TRBD2. Germline V gives CDR1 DFQATT, CDR2 SNEGSKA (reference sequence). The junction had 9 bases not matched to a gene; V was cut back by 6 bases and J by 1 base. The CDR3 spans 15 residues.